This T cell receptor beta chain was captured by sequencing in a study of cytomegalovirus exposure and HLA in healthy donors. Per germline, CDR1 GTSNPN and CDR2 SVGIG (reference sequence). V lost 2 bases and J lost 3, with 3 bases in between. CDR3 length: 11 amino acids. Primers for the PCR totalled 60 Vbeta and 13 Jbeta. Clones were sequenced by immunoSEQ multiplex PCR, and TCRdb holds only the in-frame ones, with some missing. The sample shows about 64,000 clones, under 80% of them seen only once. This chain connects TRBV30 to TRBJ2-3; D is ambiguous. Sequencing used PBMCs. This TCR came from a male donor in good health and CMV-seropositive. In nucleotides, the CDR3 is TGTGCCTGGAGTCCGACAGATACGCAGTATTTT. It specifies CAWSPTDTQYF.